The source of this T cell receptor (beta chain) is a study of resident and recirculating memory T cells in vitiligo (dated by TCRdb to the late 2010s). Looking at the study overall: For TCR beta sequencing, each of a few stable vitiligo patients provided PBMCs and epidermis from shave biopsies taken at two lesional sites and two nonlesional sites. Without any cell sorting, samples were homogenized immediately before genomic DNA was extracted using the Qiagen DNeasy Blood & Tissue Kit. The human TCR beta sequencing was designed to test whether specific clones found in lesional vitiligo skin differed from the clones found in nonlesional skin and in blood. Results the study describes overall, beyond this receptor: TCR sequences were not found to be conserved across biopsy sites or patients, suggesting that different lesions are infiltrated by different T cell clones, a pattern described as private specificity. Overlap and correlation analysis found no significant repertoire overlap between any two biopsies, even biopsies from the same patient, apart from each lesion compared with itself. Mechanistic studies in the future are needed to assess how much the detected T cell clones and the human Trm pools versus Tcm pools each contribute. No unique dominant TCR clone was detected, and clonality varied among vitiligo lesions.

In the germline V gene, CDR1 corresponds to SNHLY and CDR2 to FYNNEI. The CDR3 has 11 amino acids, counting the end cysteine and phenylalanine. Of all the DNA, just the CDR3 is kept, 33 bases in frame from base 1. Trimming removed 9 bases from V and 8 bases from J, leaving 10 bases between the germline ends. The immunoSEQ hsTCRB kit was used to amplify TCR beta chains from genomic DNA. TCR beta libraries were sequenced on an Illumina MiSeq instrument by the immunoSEQ service. Per the source publication's procedure: Analysis of the repertoire data was performed with the immunoSEQ Analyzer. This immuneACCESS table, as held by TCRdb, lists in-frame sequences with V and J called but not all clones. Of the missing ones, under half trace to an unresolved V gene in checked studies; the others have no known cause. The V and J calls and the clone size are those of that table, but D and trimming were determined from the DNA. The sample data list more than 70,000 clones, and approximately 90% of these were observed just once. The top ten clonotypes cover approximately 4.8% of the sample.

Stable vitiligo was defined as no change in lesions over the previous 6 months. To qualify as stable, patients additionally needed to show no confetti depigmentation, which is a clinical sign of active vitiligo. Any patient who had received treatment in the previous three months was excluded. PBMCs were isolated from heparinized blood by Ficoll density gradient centrifugation and were subsequently flash-frozen. Comment on this clone: Its specific antigen is unknown. Qualities for individual bases were not recorded, and no much larger clone is one base off.

The sample consisted of blood. The sequence was collected from a male donor with vitiligo. Recombination linked TRBV2 to TRBJ1-4, with the D gene not clear enough to name. The CDR3 in this case is CASLSWEKLFF. The base sequence is TGTGCCAGTCTGAGTTGGGAAAAACTGTTTTTT.